A single sample gave rise to the 14 T cell receptor beta chains below, sequenced in a study of blood T cell repertoires in COVID-19. TCRdb's copy holds only in-frame clones and misses some; the assay was immunoSEQ multiplex PCR. Seen here are about 230,000 clones, around 86% observed once, and the top ten hold around 15%. The sequenced material came from PBMCs or T cells enriched from blood (not recorded which). These receptors all stem from a young man who had recovered from COVID-19.

The CDR3 DNA follows: TGTGCCTGGAGTGTAGGTAGCCTTAATGAAAAACTGTTTTTT. Amino acids: CAWSVGSLNEKLFF. The chain joins TRBV30 to TRBJ1-4; D gene uncertain. The CDR3 is 14 amino acids. Looked up from germline, CDR1 is GTSNPN and CDR2 is SVGIG (reference sequence). V dropped 0 bases and J dropped 4 bases, with 9 bases sitting between them.

The chain links TRBV5-1 to TRBJ2-7; 15 bases match TRBD2. The CDR3 totals 18 residues. J was trimmed by 2 bases and V by 4 bases; bases with no gene match: 10. The V gene's germline CDR1 is SGHRS and CDR2 YFSETQ. The CDR3 coding sequence is TGCGCCAGCAGCGACGGGACTAGCGGGAGGCGATCTACCTACGAGCAGTACTTC. The encoded protein is CASSDGTSGRRSTYEQYF.

On this clone itself: Distinct nucleotide sequences in the sample also encode this CDR3. The V gene is TRBV18, the J gene TRBJ1-5; the D is unclear. Trimming stripped 2 bases from V and 3 bases from J, with 5 bases between. The germline V gene encodes CDR1 KGHSH and CDR2 LQKENI. This CDR3 is built from 13 residues. The CDR3 reads CASSPSDNQPQHF. In DNA form, the CDR3 reads TGTGCCAGCTCACCAAGCGACAATCAGCCCCAGCATTTT.

This chain uses TRBV20-1 with TRBJ2-3; TRBD2 matches at 10 bases. This CDR3 has 15 residues. Germline V gene lookup returns CDR1 DFQATT and CDR2 SNEGSKA (reference sequence). The CDR3 DNA reads as TGCAGGGCCAGTGGGCTAGCGGGGGTATCAGATACGCAGTATTTT. Its protein product is CRASGLAGVSDTQYF.

Concerning this clone: The sample has other DNA sequences that encode this CDR3 too. The chain joins TRBV12-3 or TRBV12-4 to TRBJ2-7; possibly TRBD2 for D (6 bases). The CDR3 is 13 residues long. V lost 0 bases and J 4 bases, leaving 7 bases between the germline ends. CDR3 nucleotide sequence: TGTGCCAGCAGTTTAGCGGGGGGTTACGAGCAGTACTTC. Its translation is CASSLAGGYEQYF.

V usage is TRBV6-5 and J usage is TRBJ2-2; 9 nucleotides agree with TRBD2. V gave up 6 bases and J gave up 7 bases; unmatched junction bases: 3. Germline V gives CDR1 MNHEY, CDR2 SVGAGI. This CDR3 spans 13 amino acids. CDR3 sequence: CASRRAGGGELFF. CDR3 DNA: TGTGCCAGCAGGCGAGCGGGGGGCGGGGAGCTGTTTTTT.

This chain joins TRBV27 and TRBJ1-5; D is unclear. Trimming pared 0 bases from V and 9 bases from J, leaving 15 bases between. CDR3 length equals 15 residues. From germline, CDR1 is MNHEY and CDR2 SMNVEV (reference sequence). The CDR3 nucleotides read TGTGCCAGCAGTTTATCGATAGAGCGACTTAGGCCCCAGCATTTT. It translates to CASSLSIERLRPQHF.

V gene TRBV15 combines with J gene TRBJ1-5, with a weak D call TRBD1 (5 bases). Per the germline V gene, CDR1 is LNHNV and CDR2 is YYDKDF (reference sequence). This CDR3 is built from 15 residues. Trimming took 5 bases from V and 4 from J, leaving 15 bases between them. DNA for the CDR3: TGTGCCACCAGCCCCCAGGTGGAGGGGAATCAGCCCCAGCATTTT. This gives the protein CATSPQVEGNQPQHF. The full variable domain, completed using reference TRBV15 and TRBJ1-5, is DAMVIQNPRYQVTQFGKPVTLSCSQTLNHNVMYWYQQKSSQAPKLLFHYYDKDFNNEADTPDNFQSRRPNTSFCFLDIRSPGLGDTAMYLCATSPQVEGNQPQHFGDGTRLSIL.

This chain joins TRBV7-9 and TRBJ2-5; 7 nucleotides match TRBD1. Unmatched junction bases numbered 3, after V lost 5 bases and J lost 3 bases. Per germline, CDR1 SEHNR and CDR2 FQNEAQ (reference sequence). This CDR3 has 13 amino acids. DNA of the CDR3: TGTGCCAGCAGCCCCGGGACAGAAGAGACCCAGTACTTC. This gives the protein CASSPGTEETQYF.

This clone appeared once. This chain connects TRBV18 to TRBJ2-1; possibly TRBD2 for D (6 bases). Deletions cut 2 bases from V and 9 bases from J, with 20 bases between. This CDR3 is 16 amino acids long. Germline loops: CDR1 KGHSH, CDR2 LQKENI. CDR3 sequence (DNA): TGTGCCAGCTCACCATCGATTAGCGGCAGTGTGGGTGAGCAGTTCTTC. This sequence encodes CASSPSISGSVGEQFF.

The chain has TRBV24-1 and TRBJ2-3; possibly TRBD1 for D (6 bases). Trimming removed 12 bases from V and 8 bases from J, with 14 bases in between. CDR1 is KGHDR and CDR2 is SFDVKD in the germline V gene. CDR3 length equals 11 residues. The chain's CDR3 is CASQGRATQYF. CDR3 sequence (DNA): TGTGCCTCGCAGGGGCGGGCTACGCAGTATTTT.

This sequence joins TRBV13 and TRBJ1-4; D gene uncertain. This CDR3 region has 13 residues. V shed 0 bases and J shed 4 bases, with 3 bases lying between them. Germline CDR1 reads PRHDT; CDR2 reads FYEKMQ (reference sequence). The DNA of the CDR3 is TGTGCCAGCAGCTTAGGCAGTAATGAAAAACTGTTTTTT. Protein product: CASSLGSNEKLFF.

The chain couples TRBV28 to TRBJ1-1; D is undetermined. V lost 8 bases and J lost 3, with 16 bases in between. The CDR3 sequence is 14 residues long. Germline V lookup: CDR1 MDHEN, CDR2 SYDVKM. CDR3 protein: CASRGGGRDTEAFF. The CDR3 DNA follows: TGTGCCAGCCGAGGTGGAGGGAGAGACACTGAAGCTTTCTTT.

Of note for this clone: Other nucleotide sequences in the sample specify the same CDR3. In DNA form, the CDR3 reads TGTGCCAGCAGTTTAGCTGGGGGGGGTGAAAAACTGTTTTTT. Amino acids: CASSLAGGGEKLFF. This chain links TRBV28 with TRBJ1-4, with D maybe TRBD1 (5 bases). Germline CDR1 MDHEN, CDR2 SYDVKM. The V gene lost 2 bases and the J gene lost 7 bases, with 11 bases spanning the gap. The CDR3 spans 14 residues. Full variable domain (rest looked up from reference TRBV28 and TRBJ1-4): DVKVTQSSRYLVKRTGEKVFLECVQDMDHENMFWYRQDPGLGLRLIYFSYDVKMKEKGDIPEGYSVSREKKERFSLILESASTNQTSMYLCASSLAGGGEKLFFGSGTQLSVL.